The clone carrying this T cell receptor (beta chain) was observed many times. This sample stems from a study of regulatory T cells in long-lasting Graves disease. Stated time point: newly diagnosed GD, antithyroid drugs for less than 3 months. The TCR library used RNA extracted from PBMCs. Assembly of TCR beta libraries relied on iRepertoire HTBI primers together with Arm-PCR of CDR3 regions. TCRdb re-derived calls from the multiplex PCR reads in MiXCR, one entry per CDR3 protein. The sample lists roughly 420,000 distinct CDR3 sequences, about a sixth occurring once. The same data also contributed to another study, on T cells in Graves' hyperthyroidism and ophthalmopathy. As that study records: The study enrolled patients aged 18 to 65 with newly diagnosed hyperthyroidism of under 2 months' duration. During a first-round RT-PCR of the TCR CDR3, the HTBI primer set was used.

The TCR was taken from a woman aged 25-40 years with Graves disease. The sequencing here drew on peripheral blood mononuclear cells (PBMCs), taken at new diagnosis, from a patient treated with antithyroid drugs.

The CDR3 region is CASSYGPSYNEQFF. The CDR3 region has the DNA TGTGCCAGCAGCTATGGCCCTTCCTACAATGAGCAGTTCTTC. The genes are TRBV7-3 and TRBJ2-1; D is unclear. This CDR3 comprises 14 residues. Germline CDR1 and CDR2: SGHTA and FQGTGA. Trimming left V 4 bases short and J 1 base short, with 8 bases between. Filled out from reference TRBV7-3 and TRBJ2-1, the complete variable domain reads GAGVSQTPSNKVTEKGKYVELRCDPISGHTALYWYRQSLGQGPEFLIYFQGTGAADDSGLPNDRFFAVRPEGSVSTLKIQRTERGDSAVYLCASSYGPSYNEQFFGPGTRLTVL.